The 21 T cell receptor beta chains listed next were all sequenced from one sample in a study of blood T cell repertoires in COVID-19. Assay used: immunoSEQ multiplex PCR; TCRdb lists only in-frame clones, some missing. Of roughly 60,000 clones listed, approximately 82% were seen once; the top ten hold approximately 5.6%. Sample: peripheral blood. Source of these receptors: a woman in her fifties or sixties with acute or convalescent COVID-19.

J is TRBJ1-1 and V is TRBV27; D perhaps matches TRBD1 (6 bases). The CDR3 has 15 residues. CDR1 and CDR2 from the germline V gene are MNHEY and SMNVEV (reference sequence). Trimming removed 5 bases at V and 4 bases at J, with 17 bases between. The CDR3 is CASSQTGGLVTEAFF. The CDR3 DNA reads TGTGCCAGCAGTCAAACCGGGGGGCTGGTCACTGAAGCTTTCTTT.

This clone showed up just once. This chain uses TRBV19 with TRBJ2-1; 7 bases are shared with TRBD1. This CDR3 has 17 amino acids. V dropped 5 bases and J dropped 1; count of bases not matched to a gene: 11. The germline V gene has CDR1 LNHDA and CDR2 SQIVND (reference sequence). CDR3 coding DNA: TGTGCCAGTAGTCCCAACAGGGGTCCAGCTTCCTACAATGAGCAGTTCTTC. Translation: CASSPNRGPASYNEQFF.

Only a few counts were recorded for this clone. The CDR3 DNA sequence: TGTGCCAGCAGAGGGACAGGTTATCAGCCCCAGCATTTT. Translating it yields CASRGTGYQPQHF. This sequence joins TRBV25-1 and TRBJ1-5, with 8 bases lining up with TRBD1. V shed 6 bases and J 5 bases; nucleotides not matched to a gene: 3. The CDR3 loop spans 13 amino acids. CDR1 and CDR2 (germline): MGHDK, SYGVNS.

The gene calls are TRBV4-1 and TRBJ2-3; 8 positions match TRBD1. The germline CDR1 and CDR2 sequences are MGHRA and YSYEKL. The CDR3 is 16 amino acids. V gave up 3 bases and J gave up 2 bases; unmatched junction bases: 7. The CDR3 coding sequence is TGCGCCAGCAGCCACACAGGGGGTCAGGCCACAGATACGCAGTATTTT. As protein: CASSHTGGQATDTQYF.

There are a few counts of this clone. This CDR3 reads CASSLNPTSTDTQYF. The CDR3 DNA reads as TGTGCCAGCAGCTTAAACCCGACAAGCACAGATACGCAGTATTTT. The chain joins TRBV7-3 to TRBJ2-3; D uncertain. Trimming took 1 base from V and 0 from J, leaving 8 bases between them. The CDR3 spans 15 residues. The germline V gene has CDR1 SGHTA and CDR2 FQGTGA.

V is TRBV7-9 and J is TRBJ1-1, with D unclear. V lost 3 bases, J lost 0 bases, and 11 bases lay in between. The germline CDR1 and CDR2 sequences are SEHNR and FQNEAQ (reference sequence). This CDR3 has 15 amino acids. DNA for the CDR3: TGTGCCAGCAGCTTTTATAGGCAGGTGAACACTGAAGCTTTCTTT. Its translation is CASSFYRQVNTEAFF.

The CDR3 reads CASSAPPSRGQGAGNTIYF. CDR3 DNA sequence: TGTGCCAGCAGTGCACCGCCTTCCAGGGGACAGGGGGCTGGAAACACCATATATTTT. This sequence joins TRBV9 and TRBJ1-3; TRBD1 matches at 11 bases. This CDR3 region has 19 residues. Germline V gene sequence: CDR1 SGDLS, CDR2 YYNGEE. Germline trimming cut 5 bases from V and 2 bases from J; bases unmatched to any gene: 15.

This clone was seen once. The V call is TRBV30, the J call TRBJ2-7, with TRBD2 matching over 7 bases. This CDR3 comprises 16 residues. From germline, CDR1 is GTSNPN and CDR2 SVGIG (reference sequence). V lost 3 bases and J lost 0; bases outside the gene matches: 11. CDR3 sequence (DNA): TGTGCCTGGAGCCTGCGGGGGACCCTCTTCTCCTACGAGCAGTACTTC. It is translated as CAWSLRGTLFSYEQYF.

The gene calls are TRBV10-3 and TRBJ1-1; no clear D. This CDR3 has 12 amino acids. Trimming took 6 bases from V and 1 from J, leaving 6 bases between them. The germline V gene has CDR1 ENHRY and CDR2 SYGVKD. CDR3 in amino acids: CAISGRNTEAFF. The CDR3 region has the DNA TGTGCCATCAGCGGGAGGAACACTGAAGCTTTCTTT.

The chain uses TRBV11-2 and TRBJ2-5; D is possibly TRBD2 (5 bases). Germline-derived CDR1 and CDR2 are SGHAT and FQNNGV. CDR3 length equals 15 residues. Trimming cost V 0 bases and J 5 bases, with 13 bases left between them. The CDR3, as DNA: TGTGCCAGCAGCTTAGATGCGGGTCTACGGGAGACCCAGTACTTC. Translation: CASSLDAGLRETQYF.

The V gene is TRBV19, the J gene TRBJ2-1; D perhaps matches TRBD2 (6 bases). V lost 9 bases and J 6 bases, leaving 15 bases between the germline ends. Germline V gene data show CDR1 as LNHDA and CDR2 as SQIVND (reference sequence). CDR3 length: 13 amino acids. The DNA of the CDR3 is TGTGCCAGCCTATCGGGACTCCTCAATGAGCAGTTCTTC. The encoded protein is CASLSGLLNEQFF. Drawing the rest from reference TRBV19 and TRBJ2-1, the complete variable domain is DGGITQSPKYLFRKEGQNVTLSCEQNLNHDAMYWYRQDPGQGLRLIYYSQIVNDFQKGDIAEGYSVSREKKESFPLTVTSAQKNPTAFYLCASLSGLLNEQFFGPGTRLTVL.

The chain recombines TRBV5-1 with TRBJ2-7; TRBD1 matches at 9 bases. The CDR3 extends over 14 amino acids. The germline gives CDR1 SGHRS, CDR2 YFSETQ. The V segment lost 5 bases and the J segment 4 bases; nucleotides outside the gene matches: 7. CDR3 sequence reads: CASSSETGGYEQYF. In nucleotides, the CDR3 is TGCGCCAGCAGTTCCGAGACAGGGGGATACGAGCAGTACTTC.

The chain is built from TRBV18 and TRBJ1-6, with TRBD1 as a possible D gene (5 bases). Germline CDR1 KGHSH, CDR2 LQKENI. This CDR3 contains 15 residues. The CDR3 here is CDLTGVKLAYSPLHF. The CDR3 bases are TGTGACCTAACGGGGGTAAAGTTAGCGTATTCACCCCTCCACTTT.

The table lists this clone with a few counts. The CDR3 coding sequence is TGTGCCACCAGTGCTTCCAGCGGGGGACGGAATGAGCAGTTCTTC. Translated, it gives CATSASSGGRNEQFF. The chain has TRBV24-1 and TRBJ2-1, with 8 bases lining up with TRBD2. Germline-derived CDR1 and CDR2 are KGHDR and SFDVKD. CDR3 length equals 15 residues. J gave up 7 bases and V 5 bases, and 9 bases lay outside the gene matches.

J is TRBJ2-1 and V is TRBV7-9, with 8 nucleotides matching TRBD2. The V segment lost 6 bases and the J segment 13 bases; nucleotides outside the gene matches: 14. Germline V gene lookup returns CDR1 SEHNR and CDR2 FQNEAQ (reference sequence). The CDR3 loop spans 14 amino acids. CDR3 nucleotide sequence: TGTGCCAGCAGACCGGCTCCGGGACTAGGTATTCAGTTCTTC. Amino acid sequence: CASRPAPGLGIQFF.

Note on this clone: The same CDR3 is also encoded by other DNA sequences in this sample. The chain carries TRBV6-1 and TRBJ1-2; 7 bases are a match to TRBD1. With 2 bases clipped from V and 8 bases from J, the junction kept 2 bases outside the gene matches. Germline V CDR1 and CDR2: MNHNS, SASEGT. This CDR3 spans 12 amino acids. CDR3 residues: CASSEQTGGYTF. Here the CDR3 DNA reads TGTGCCAGCAGTGAACAGACAGGGGGCTACACCTTC.

This clone has a handful of counts. V and J are TRBV11-2 and TRBJ2-7, with D tentatively TRBD1 (5 bases). The CDR3 has 14 amino acids. Trimming took 5 bases from V and 6 from J, leaving 17 bases between them. The V gene's germline CDR1 is SGHAT and CDR2 FQNNGV. CDR3 loop: CASSTNPGIGEQYF. Here the CDR3 DNA reads TGTGCCAGCAGCACGAATCCAGGGATTGGCGAGCAGTACTTC.

The chain links TRBV4-1 to TRBJ2-7; D might be TRBD1 (5 bases). The CDR3 sequence is 16 residues long. The V end lost 0 bases, the J end lost 3 bases, and 15 bases lay between the germline ends. Germline CDR1 MGHRA, CDR2 YSYEKL. CDR3 nucleotide sequence: TGCGCCAGCAGCCAAGACCTATCAGGGATCCTCTACGAGCAGTACTTC. Its protein product is CASSQDLSGILYEQYF.

The chain is built from TRBV12-3 or TRBV12-4 and TRBJ2-1, with D possibly being TRBD2 (6 bases). This CDR3 has 12 residues. Deletions cut 5 bases from V and 4 bases from J, with 6 bases between. The CDR3 loop is CASSRGYNEQFF. The CDR3 DNA reads TGTGCCAGCAGTCGGGGGTACAATGAGCAGTTCTTC.

This clone was counted a few times. The V call is TRBV6-5, the J call TRBJ1-1, with TRBD1 as a possible D gene (6 bases). This CDR3 has 12 residues. Per germline, CDR1 MNHEY and CDR2 SVGAGI. Trimming took 5 bases from V and 4 from J, leaving 8 bases between them. This chain's CDR3 is CASSLRGTEAFF. The CDR3 DNA sequence: TGTGCCAGCAGTCTCAGGGGCACTGAAGCTTTCTTT.

This rearrangement joins TRBV19 to TRBJ1-4; TRBD1 matches 8 bases. This CDR3 is built from 14 residues. V shed 4 bases and J 9 bases; nucleotides not matched to a gene: 7. Germline V lookup: CDR1 LNHDA, CDR2 SQIVND (reference sequence). For the CDR3, the DNA is TGTGCCAGTAGTACCCAGGGGGCAGCGAAAAAACTGTTTTTT. This sequence encodes CASSTQGAAKKLFF.